This TCR beta chain was retrieved from a study of neurological immune-mediated disorders. Sample share makes this clonotype medium-sized. Antigen unknown. Overall study results and limits: The greatest degree of TCR clonal expansion was observed in HTLV-1-associated myelopathy, with the lowest in multiple sclerosis, below that of healthy controls.

The cDNA was produced through 5'RACE with 10-nucleotide random UMIs. A single record per CDR3 protein comes from TCRdb applying MiXCR to the 5' RACE reads. The sample has about 43,000 distinct CDR3 sequences, about 12% seen once. This CDR3 has 13 residues. V lost 2 bases and J lost 2, with 6 bases in between. This rearrangement joins TRBV12-3 or TRBV12-4 to TRBJ1-1; D gene ambiguous. This sequence originates from a female donor in good health. The specimen sequenced was PBMCs. In DNA form, the CDR3 reads TGTGCCAGCAGTTTACGGGGTAACACTGAAGCTTTCTTT. This encodes CASSLRGNTEAFF.